Below, 23 T cell receptor beta chains from the same sample are listed, as sequenced in a study of blood T cell repertoires in COVID-19. TCRdb's table, derived via immunoSEQ multiplex PCR, lists solely in-frame clones and lacks some. This table has approximately 390,000 clones, roughly 88% appearing once. Sequencing was done on a sample of PBMCs or T cells enriched from blood (not recorded which). Receptors were obtained from a woman aged 40 to 49 with acute COVID-19.

CDR3 sequence reads: CASSVTGKNQPQHF. As DNA, the CDR3 is TGTGCCAGCAGTGTAACAGGGAAAAATCAGCCCCAGCATTTT. V gene TRBV2 combines with J gene TRBJ1-5; D may be TRBD1 (6 bases). Germline V gives CDR1 SNHLY, CDR2 FYNNEI. The V gene lost 4 bases and the J gene lost 4 bases, with 11 bases spanning the gap. The CDR3 has 14 amino acids.

This clone appeared once. V and J are TRBV12-2 and TRBJ2-7; the D call of TRBD2 is as the table states it, not checked on the DNA. TRBV12-2 is labeled a pseudogene. CDR3 length: 16 amino acids. The DNA of the CDR3 is TGTGCAAGTCGCTTACACGGGACTAGGGACGTCTACGAGCAGTACTTC. Amino acids: CASRLHGTRDVYEQYF.

The chain uses TRBV2 and TRBJ2-2, with D perhaps matching TRBD1 (6 bases). With 6 bases removed from V and 4 bases from J, the gap between germline ends came to 15 bases. This CDR3 has 15 amino acids. In germline, CDR1 is SNHLY, CDR2 FYNNEI. CDR3 residues: CASRGIQGITGELFF. In nucleotides, the CDR3 is TGTGCCAGCAGAGGTATTCAGGGGATCACCGGGGAGCTGTTTTTT.

This rearrangement joins TRBV9 to TRBJ1-1; 9 bases are a match to TRBD1. The germline CDR1 and CDR2 sequences are SGDLS and YYNGEE. V was clipped by 3 bases and J by 4 bases; unmatched bases: 7. The CDR3 contains 15 residues. CDR3 region: CASSASKTGGTEAFF. CDR3 sequence (DNA): TGTGCCAGCAGCGCCTCTAAGACAGGGGGCACTGAAGCTTTCTTT.

The chain couples TRBV7-9 to TRBJ1-1; D unresolved. In germline, CDR1 is SEHNR, CDR2 FQNEAQ (reference sequence). Trimming took 5 bases from V and 6 from J, leaving 7 bases between them. There are 11 residues in the CDR3. Written as DNA, the CDR3 is TGTGCCAGCAGCCTCCTCTCTGAAGCTTTCTTT. This encodes CASSLLSEAFF.

The chain carries TRBV19 and TRBJ1-1, with no clear D. V was cut by 1 base and J by 1 base, with 4 bases left in between. From germline, CDR1 is LNHDA and CDR2 SQIVND (reference sequence). The CDR3 runs 13 residues. CDR3 amino acids: CASSIVQNTEAFF. The CDR3 DNA reads as TGTGCCAGTAGTATAGTTCAGAACACTGAAGCTTTCTTT. The whole variable domain, filled in from reference TRBV19 and TRBJ1-1, reads DGGITQSPKYLFRKEGQNVTLSCEQNLNHDAMYWYRQDPGQGLRLIYYSQIVNDFQKGDIAEGYSVSREKKESFPLTVTSAQKNPTAFYLCASSIVQNTEAFFGQGTRLTVV.

The chain is built from TRBV2 and TRBJ2-7, with 12 bases that match TRBD1. The CDR3 sequence is 13 residues long. The germline V gene encodes CDR1 SNHLY and CDR2 FYNNEI. V was pared by 8 bases and J by 5 bases, with 4 bases of the junction left unmatched. DNA for the CDR3: TGTGCCAGCGGGGGACAGGGGGCTGACGAGCAGTACTTC. Protein sequence: CASGGQGADEQYF.

This clone appeared a single time. This chain joins TRBV6-5 and TRBJ1-5, with unresolved D. The CDR3 extends over 12 amino acids. Trimming stripped 6 bases from V and 5 bases from J, with 8 bases between. Germline V gene lookup returns CDR1 MNHEY and CDR2 SVGAGI. CDR3 DNA: TGTGCCAGCAGGAACGGAGATCAGCCCCAGCATTTT. Translation gives CASRNGDQPQHF.

This chain joins TRBV6-5 and TRBJ1-1; 9 positions match TRBD1. The CDR3 contains 13 residues. With V trimmed by 2 bases and J by 8 bases, 3 bases remained unmatched. Germline values: CDR1 MNHEY, CDR2 SVGAGI. CDR3 sequence: CASSYGDRAEAFF. The CDR3 bases are TGTGCCAGCAGTTACGGGGACAGGGCCGAAGCTTTCTTT.

V gene TRBV7-9 combines with J gene TRBJ1-6; no definite D call. Germline assignment: CDR1 SEHNR and CDR2 FQNEAQ (reference sequence). This CDR3 is 13 amino acids long. Deletions cut 1 base from V and 9 bases from J, with 7 bases between. This CDR3 reads CASSLVPGSPLHF. The CDR3 DNA reads TGTGCCAGCAGCTTAGTCCCGGGTTCACCCCTCCACTTT.

CDR3 coding DNA: TGTGCCAGCTCGTTGCCTCCCGGGATCACTGAAGCTTTCTTT. Its translation: CASSLPPGITEAFF. This chain links TRBV18 with TRBJ1-1; no clear D gene. The germline CDR1 and CDR2 sequences are KGHSH and LQKENI. There are 14 residues in the CDR3. Trimming removed 6 bases from V and 4 bases from J, with 15 bases in between.

The J gene is TRBJ2-5, the V gene TRBV5-1; TRBD1 agrees at 7 bases. V gave up 5 bases and J gave up 1 base; unmatched junction bases: 5. Germline V gene lookup returns CDR1 SGHRS and CDR2 YFSETQ. This CDR3 spans 14 amino acids. The CDR3 coding sequence is TGCGCCAGCAGGCCCGCAGGGGGCCAAGAGACCCAGTACTTC. This sequence encodes CASRPAGGQETQYF.

The DNA for the CDR3 is TGTGCCAGCAGTTTAACTAGCGGGGGGTACGAGCAGTACTTC. Its protein product is CASSLTSGGYEQYF. This chain links TRBV6-5 with TRBJ2-7; 12 nucleotides match TRBD2. V dropped 4 bases and J dropped 4; count of bases not matched to a gene: 2. Germline CDR1 MNHEY, CDR2 SVGAGI. This CDR3 is 14 amino acids long.

The chain is built from TRBV5-1 and TRBJ2-2, with 7 bases fitting TRBD1. The germline V gene encodes CDR1 SGHRS and CDR2 YFSETQ. Germline trimming cut 3 bases from V and 4 bases from J; bases unmatched to any gene: 3. This CDR3 comprises 14 residues. The CDR3 region has the DNA TGCGCCAGCAGCTCGGGACAGTCCACCGGGGAGCTGTTTTTT. Residues: CASSSGQSTGELFF.

The chain carries TRBV9 and TRBJ2-3; 8 nucleotides match TRBD2. The germline CDR1 and CDR2 sequences are SGDLS and YYNGEE. V dropped 4 bases and J dropped 6; count of bases not matched to a gene: 4. CDR3 length equals 13 residues. CDR3 sequence: CASSRGGMDTQYF. DNA of the CDR3: TGTGCCAGCAGCCGGGGGGGGATGGATACGCAGTATTTT.

This chain links TRBV9 with TRBJ2-7; 7 nucleotides align to TRBD1. V was pared by 0 bases and J by 2 bases, with 5 bases of the junction left unmatched. This CDR3 has 15 amino acids. From germline, CDR1 is SGDLS and CDR2 YYNGEE. The CDR3 spells CASSVEVGGTYEQYF. The CDR3, as DNA: TGTGCCAGCAGCGTAGAAGTAGGGGGCACCTACGAGCAGTACTTC.

J is TRBJ1-2 and V is TRBV4-1; TRBD1 might be the D (6 bases). Trimming removed 5 bases at V and 7 bases at J, with 17 bases between. There are 14 residues in the CDR3. CDR1 MGHRA and CDR2 YSYEKL come from the germline V gene. As DNA, the CDR3 is TGCGCCAGCAGCTCCCGGACAGCCTATGGTGGCTACACCTTC. Protein: CASSSRTAYGGYTF.

The chain's CDR3 is CSASGNNEQFF. The CDR3 DNA reads TGCAGTGCTAGCGGTAACAATGAGCAGTTCTTC. V is TRBV20-1 and J is TRBJ2-1; D is ambiguous. Between the trimmed V and J ends, which lost 3 bases and 5 bases, there was a span of 5 bases. The CDR3 sequence is 11 residues long. The germline gives CDR1 DFQATT, CDR2 SNEGSKA (reference sequence).

This clone was seen a handful of times. The gene calls are TRBV11-3 and TRBJ1-1; D possibly corresponds to TRBD1 (6 bases). This CDR3 has 13 amino acids. V gave up 4 bases and J gave up 2 bases, with 8 bases separating them. Looked up from germline, CDR1 is SGHNT and CDR2 is YENEEA. The CDR3 is CASSSTGNTEAFF. The CDR3 coding sequence is TGTGCCAGCAGCTCGACAGGAAACACTGAAGCTTTCTTT. Looking up the rest from reference TRBV11-3 and TRBJ1-1 gives the full variable domain: EAGVVQSPRYKIIEKKQPVAFWCNPISGHNTLYWYLQNLGQGPELLIRYENEEAVDDSQLPKDRFSAERLKGVDSTLKIQPAELGDSAVYLCASSSTGNTEAFFGQGTRLTVV.

The rearrangement links TRBV27 to TRBJ1-2, with D maybe TRBD1 (6 bases). Germline V lookup: CDR1 MNHEY, CDR2 SMNVEV (reference sequence). The ends were cut back, 4 bases at V and 5 bases at J, with 11 bases in the middle. CDR3 length: 13 residues. CDR3 sequence: CASSWGGRYGYTF. The CDR3 bases are TGTGCCAGCAGTTGGGGGGGCAGATATGGCTACACCTTC.

This sequence joins TRBV19 and TRBJ2-3, with D uncertain. CDR1 is LNHDA and CDR2 is SQIVND in the germline V gene (reference sequence). The CDR3 has 14 amino acids. Between the trimmed V and J ends, which lost 2 bases and 4 bases, there was a span of 10 bases. The CDR3 protein is CASSIRYRADTQYF. The CDR3, as DNA: TGTGCCAGTAGTATACGTTATCGGGCAGATACGCAGTATTTT.

This rearrangement joins TRBV4-1 to TRBJ1-3; no firm D call. CDR1 and CDR2 from the germline V gene are MGHRA and YSYEKL. The CDR3 is 16 amino acids. Trimming took 0 bases from V and 9 from J, leaving 18 bases between them. Written as DNA, the CDR3 is TGCGCCAGCAGCCAAGACTCGCCCCTTGTTCCGGGCACCATATATTTT. Translating it yields CASSQDSPLVPGTIYF.

This chain links TRBV9 with TRBJ2-3; D unclear. V was shortened by 4 bases and J by 2 bases, with 14 bases between the two germline ends. Germline V gives CDR1 SGDLS, CDR2 YYNGEE. This CDR3 comprises 15 residues. This CDR3 is CASSPRMGPTDTQYF. The CDR3 bases are TGTGCCAGCAGCCCCCGCATGGGCCCCACAGATACGCAGTATTTT.